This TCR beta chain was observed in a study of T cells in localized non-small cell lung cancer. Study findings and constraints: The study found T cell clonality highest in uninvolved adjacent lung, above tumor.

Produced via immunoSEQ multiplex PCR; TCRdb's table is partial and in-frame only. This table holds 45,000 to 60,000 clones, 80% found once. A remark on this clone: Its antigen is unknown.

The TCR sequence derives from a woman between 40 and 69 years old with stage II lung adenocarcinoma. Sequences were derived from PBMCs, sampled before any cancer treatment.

In nucleotides, the CDR3 is TGTGCCAGCAGTTTATATCAGGGCCGCAATCAGCCCCAGCATTTT. Its protein is CASSLYQGRNQPQHF. This sequence joins TRBV28 and TRBJ1-5; D possibly corresponds to TRBD1 (5 bases). The CDR3 runs to 15 residues. V dropped 1 base and J dropped 2 bases, with 9 bases sitting between them. Germline CDR1 reads MDHEN; CDR2 reads SYDVKM.